Following are 2 T cell receptor beta chains from one sample sequenced in a study of blood T cell repertoires in COVID-19. The table came from immunoSEQ multiplex PCR; TCRdb's copy has only in-frame clones and leaves some out. The sample gives 540,000 or so clones, about 88% of which show up once; roughly 7.4% is in the top ten. The specimen was peripheral blood. The receptors derive from a woman between 50 and 59 years old with COVID-19, enrolled during active disease.

The chain combines TRBV10-2 with TRBJ2-7; perhaps TRBD2 as D (5 bases). The CDR3 length is 15 residues. Trimming took 2 bases from V and 0 from J, leaving 11 bases between them. Germline CDR1 reads WSHSY; CDR2 reads SAAADI. The CDR3 coding sequence is TGCGCCAGCAGTGAGGACTGGGAGAGCTCCTACGAGCAGTACTTC. As protein: CASSEDWESSYEQYF.

The chain recombines TRBV19 with TRBJ1-5; TRBD1 agrees at 10 bases. The CDR3 is made up of 15 amino acids. Germline CDR1 reads LNHDA; CDR2 reads SQIVND (reference sequence). Trimming cost V 6 bases and J 7 bases; bases outside gene matches: 9. CDR3 loop: CASRSDRGLPQPQHF. In nucleotides, the CDR3 is TGTGCCAGTAGATCGGACAGGGGGTTACCGCAGCCCCAGCATTTT.